This is a list of T cell receptor beta chains from one sample in a study of T-cell reconstitution after alpha-beta-depleted transplantation in children. TCRdb re-called the PCR reads through MiXCR, storing one row per CDR3 protein. The sample yields fewer than 550,000 distinct CDR3 sequences, about a tenth seen once. This sample comprised PBMCs from the stem cell graft donor, obtained from the stem cell graft. The source of these receptors is a human donor who donated a stem cell graft to a child with acute myeloid leukemia. Each CDR3 is given with its conserved first and last residue. The D gene is left open where the match is weak. Clone sizes are given selectively: once, few, many, or a class where the clone is expanded.

>-|TRBJ1-3|TRBV7-8|few
TGTGCCAGCAGCTTAGACCCCGGGGAGGGAAACACCATATATTTT
CASSLDPGEGNTIYF
>TRBD2|TRBJ2-5|TRBV20-1|-
TGCAGTTTTAGCGGGAACCAAGAGACCCAGTACTTC
CSFSGNQETQYF
>TRBD2|TRBJ2-1|TRBV20-1|few
TGCAGTGCTAGGGATAGACTAGCGGGAGGGCTAATGCATGAGCAGTTCTTC
CSARDRLAGGLMHEQFF
>-|TRBJ2-5|TRBV27|-
TGTGCCAGCAGTTCCCCGTCCACACGAGGAGAGACCCAGTACTTC
CASSSPSTRGETQYF
>-|TRBJ1-2|TRBV12-3/TRBV12-4|-
TGTGCCAGCAGACCCGACGAAGCTAACTATGGCTACACCTTC
CASRPDEANYGYTF
>-|TRBJ2-7|TRBV3-1|many
TGTGCCAGCAGCCAAGCAGGGTACGAGCAGTACTTC
CASSQAGYEQYF
>TRBD1|TRBJ1-1|TRBV10-3|-
TGTGCCATAAGTCCAGGACAGGCCGACACTGAAGCTTTCTTT
CAISPGQADTEAFF
>TRBD1|TRBJ1-2|TRBV7-8|-
TGTGCCAGCAGCTACGACAGGGTACAGGGCTACACCTTC
CASSYDRVQGYTF
>-|TRBJ2-1|TRBV20-1|-
TGCAGCTTTAGGAGCGGGGCGCAGGGGGTATACAATGAGCAGTTCTTC
CSFRSGAQGVYNEQFF
>TRBD2|TRBJ2-7|TRBV7-2|many
TGTGCCAGCAGCCCCGGGACTAGCTCTCTCGAGCAGTACTTC
CASSPGTSSLEQYF
>-|TRBJ2-1|TRBV10-3|few
TGTGCCACATCTTTACCCGGGACAATTAATGAGCAGTTCTTC
CATSLPGTINEQFF
>-|TRBJ1-2|TRBV6-1|-
TGTGCCAGCAGACGCCCTGAGGGGGAGGTCTATGGCTACACCTTC
CASRRPEGEVYGYTF
>TRBD1|TRBJ2-1|TRBV5-6|-
TGTGCCAGCAGCCGGGACAGGGGCGATGAGCAGTTCTTC
CASSRDRGDEQFF
>TRBD1|TRBJ1-2|TRBV20-1|-
TGCAGTGCCTCCGATAGACAGGGGGAGGGTGGCTACACCTTC
CSASDRQGEGGYTF
>TRBD1|TRBJ1-6|TRBV6-1|many
TGTGCCAGCAGGGACGACAGGGGCGCCTATAATTCACCCCTCCACTTT
CASRDDRGAYNSPLHF
>TRBD1|TRBJ2-7|TRBV4-3|many
TGCGCCAGCAGCAGAAGACAGGGCTACGAGCAGTACTTC
CASSRRQGYEQYF
>TRBD1|TRBJ1-5|TRBV7-8|few
TGTGCCAGCAGCCCCAGCGTCGGGACAGGGGGCCGCAATCAGCCCCAGCATTTT
CASSPSVGTGGRNQPQHF
>TRBD1|TRBJ1-3|TRBV7-9|many
TGTGCCAGCAGCGCAGGAGGACAGGGTTGGGGAAACACCATATATTTT
CASSAGGQGWGNTIYF
>TRBD2|TRBJ2-1|TRBV5-1|few
TGCGCCAGCAGCTTTCGGGAGGGCGCCTTGGATGAGCAGTTCTTC
CASSFREGALDEQFF
>TRBD2|TRBJ2-5|TRBV6-5|-
TGTGCCAGCAGTTACTGGAGCGGGGCGTACCAAGAGACCCAGTACTTC
CASSYWSGAYQETQYF
>-|TRBJ2-1|TRBV5-1|few
TGCGCCAGCAGCAGCGGAGTGAGTGAGCAGTTCTTC
CASSSGVSEQFF
>TRBD2|TRBJ2-1|TRBV20-1|many
TGCAGTGCTAGAGGACGACTAGCGGGGGTATCCTACAATGAGCAGTTCTTC
CSARGRLAGVSYNEQFF
>TRBD2|TRBJ2-3|TRBV29-1|-
TGCAGCGCCCCGGGACTAGCGGGGTTCACAGATACGCAGTATTTT
CSAPGLAGFTDTQYF
>-|TRBJ1-1|TRBV5-1|few
TGCGCCAGCAGCTTGGCCGGGACGGTAATGAACACTGAAGCTTTCTTT
CASSLAGTVMNTEAFF
>-|TRBJ1-5|TRBV6-2/TRBV6-3|few
TGTGCCAGCAGTTACTCCGACACGGAAGGGGAGAGTCAGCCCCAGCATTTT
CASSYSDTEGESQPQHF
>-|TRBJ2-7|TRBV7-9|-
TGTGCCAGCAGCCCTCGGGGTTACTACGAGCAGTACTTC
CASSPRGYYEQYF
>-|TRBJ1-2|TRBV20-1|few
TGCAGTGCTAGTCCCGACAGGTCCCTACTTGGCTACACCTTC
CSASPDRSLLGYTF
>-|TRBJ1-3|TRBV5-1|few
TGCGCCAGCAGCTTGGATCCTCTATCTGGAAACACCATATATTTT
CASSLDPLSGNTIYF
>-|TRBJ1-3|TRBV20-1|few
TGCAGTGCTAGGAGCCAGAGTTCTGGAAACACCATATATTTT
CSARSQSSGNTIYF
>-|TRBJ2-5|TRBV5-1|-
TGCGCCAGCAGGTCTAGGACAGCCTTTCAAGAGACCCAGTACTTC
CASRSRTAFQETQYF
>TRBD2|TRBJ2-3|TRBV3-1|-
TGTGCCAGCAGCCAAGATCCTAGCGGGGGGCCAGATACGCAGTATTTT
CASSQDPSGGPDTQYF
>-|TRBJ2-7|TRBV27|few
TGTGCCAGCAGTTTATCTGGTGGGAGCCGCGAGCAGTACTTC
CASSLSGGSREQYF
>TRBD2|TRBJ2-1|TRBV5-6|-
TGTGCCAGCACTTCCGGGACTAGCTACTACAATGAGCAGTTCTTC
CASTSGTSYYNEQFF
>-|TRBJ2-7|TRBV20-1|few
TGCAGTGCTGAGGGGGGCCAGGAGAGCTCCTACGAGCAGTACTTC
CSAEGGQESSYEQYF
>-|TRBJ1-1|TRBV6-1|-
TGTGCCAGCAGTGTAGACAGTTGGAACACTGAAGCTTTCTTT
CASSVDSWNTEAFF
>-|TRBJ1-1|TRBV29-1|-
TGCAGCGCGGTGAACACTGAAGCTTTCTTT
CSAVNTEAFF